A single sample is the source of the 10 T cell receptor beta chains below, sequenced in a study of vaccination and CD4 T cells after COVID-19. These TCRs' antigens remain unknown. This sample's treatment: 10-day PBMC culture with coronavirus spike peptide pools or control peptides (ViraFEST assay). Cultured CD4+ T-cell DNA underwent Oncomine TCR Beta short-read sequencing. TCRdb reprocessed the PCR reads via MiXCR and lists one record per CDR3 protein. The sample lists roughly 20,000 distinct CDR3 sequences; 43% were seen once. The material was CD4+ T cells from blood, cultured in vitro, obtained after SARS-CoV-2 vaccination. These receptors all stem from a human donor who had recovered from COVID-19.

A few counts support this clonotype. V gene TRBV20-1 combines with J gene TRBJ1-2, with D tentatively TRBD1 (5 bases). The germline V and J ends were trimmed by 3 bases and 3 bases, with 26 bases remaining between them. The CDR3 covers 18 residues. Germline CDR1 DFQATT, CDR2 SNEGSKA (reference sequence). In DNA form, the CDR3 reads TGCAGTGCTAGTTACGGGACCCCAATCAGCCCCCGATACTATGGCTACACCTTC. Translating gives CSASYGTPISPRYYGYTF.

V gene TRBV28 combines with J gene TRBJ1-2; D gene unclear. The CDR3 contains 14 residues. The V gene lost 5 bases and the J gene lost 6 bases, with 16 bases spanning the gap. The germline gives CDR1 MDHEN, CDR2 SYDVKM. CDR3 nucleotide sequence: TGTGCCAGCAGTCCCCTGCGAGGTTTGGATGGCTACACCTTC. Translated: CASSPLRGLDGYTF.

This rearrangement joins TRBV25-1 to TRBJ2-7, with 8 bases identical to TRBD1. This CDR3 contains 13 residues. The V gene's germline CDR1 is MGHDK and CDR2 SYGVNS. Trimming removed 5 bases from V and 3 bases from J; junction bases left unmatched: 3. CDR3 amino acids: CASSRTGHYEQYF. The CDR3 DNA follows: TGTGCCAGCAGTAGGACAGGGCACTACGAGCAGTACTTC.

The chain joins TRBV2 to TRBJ2-5; the match to TRBD2 covers 7 bases. Germline V lookup: CDR1 SNHLY, CDR2 FYNNEI. The CDR3 sequence is 13 residues long. V dropped 4 bases and J dropped 2; count of bases not matched to a gene: 1. CDR3 nucleotide sequence: TGTGCCAGCAGTGGACTAGCTCAAGAGACCCAGTACTTC. Encoded protein: CASSGLAQETQYF.

As regards this clonotype: Given the absence of the conserved phenylalanine or tryptophan at the CDR3 end, a read error is likely. Here the CDR3 reads CASSYSPGTSYEQYL. The CDR3, as DNA: TGTGCCAGCAGTTACTCTCCGGGGACTTCCTACGAGCAGTACCTC. The V gene is TRBV6-5, the J gene TRBJ2-7; D may be TRBD2 (6 bases). Trimming pared 0 bases from V and 1 base from J, leaving 10 bases between. The CDR3 has 15 residues. The germline gives CDR1 MNHEY, CDR2 SVGAGI.

The chain recombines TRBV20-1 with TRBJ2-1; 7 bases align to TRBD1. The CDR3 totals 15 residues. The germline gives CDR1 DFQATT, CDR2 SNEGSKA (reference sequence). Germline trimming cut 1 base from V and 7 bases from J; bases unmatched to any gene: 10. CDR3 sequence (DNA): TGCAGTGCTAGAGTCAGTACAGGGGTGTCTAATGAGCAGTTCTTC. Amino acid sequence: CSARVSTGVSNEQFF.

There are a few counts of this clonotype. The V gene is TRBV6-1, the J gene TRBJ1-1; a possible D gene is TRBD1 (6 bases). Trimming removed 2 bases from V and 0 bases from J, with 13 bases in between. There are 16 residues in the CDR3. CDR1 and CDR2 (germline): MNHNS, SASEGT. The CDR3 DNA sequence: TGTGCCAGCAGTGAAATTGATACAGGGATGAACACTGAAGCTTTCTTT. Its translation: CASSEIDTGMNTEAFF.

This clonotype was seen only a few times. The chain recombines TRBV28 with TRBJ1-5; no firm D call. The CDR3 is made up of 13 amino acids. The V end lost 6 bases, the J end lost 6 bases, and 12 bases lay between the germline ends. Germline V gene data show CDR1 as MDHEN and CDR2 as SYDVKM. CDR3 sequence reads: CASSLPPRQPQHF. CDR3 nucleotide sequence: TGTGCCAGCAGCCTACCCCCACGTCAGCCCCAGCATTTT.

The table lists this clonotype with a few counts. V usage is TRBV7-3 and J usage is TRBJ1-5; D unclear. The CDR3 runs 11 residues. Germline values: CDR1 SGHTA, CDR2 FQGTGA. Trimming removed 2 bases from V and 10 bases from J, with 6 bases in between. CDR3: CASSLRVPQHF. The CDR3 DNA reads TGTGCCAGCAGCTTACGGGTACCCCAGCATTTT.

The CDR3 DNA reads as TGTGCCAGCAGTGAATCGGTAGACTATGGCTACACCTTC. Its translation: CASSESVDYGYTF. The chain carries TRBV25-1 and TRBJ1-2; D is undetermined. The length of the CDR3 is 13 residues. CDR1 is MGHDK and CDR2 is SYGVNS in the germline V gene. Trimming removed 1 base from V and 3 bases from J, with 6 bases in between.